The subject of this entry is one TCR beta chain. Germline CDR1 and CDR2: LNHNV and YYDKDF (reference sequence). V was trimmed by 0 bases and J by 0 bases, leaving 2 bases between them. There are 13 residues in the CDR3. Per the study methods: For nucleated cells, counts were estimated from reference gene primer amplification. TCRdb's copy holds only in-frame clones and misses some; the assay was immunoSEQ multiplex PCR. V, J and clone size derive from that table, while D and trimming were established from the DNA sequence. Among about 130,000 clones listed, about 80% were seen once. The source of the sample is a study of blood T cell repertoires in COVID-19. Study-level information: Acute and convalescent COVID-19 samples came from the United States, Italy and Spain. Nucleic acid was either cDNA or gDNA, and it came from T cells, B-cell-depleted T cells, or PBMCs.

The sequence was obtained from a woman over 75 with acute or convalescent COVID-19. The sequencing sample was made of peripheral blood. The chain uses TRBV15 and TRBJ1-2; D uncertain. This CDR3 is CATSRDANYGYTF. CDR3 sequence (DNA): TGTGCCACCAGCAGAGACGCTAACTATGGCTACACCTTC.